This TCR beta chain comes out of a study of blood T cell repertoires in COVID-19. Study-level information: Whether acute or convalescent, the COVID-19 samples came from the United States, Italy and Spain. PBMCs, B-cell-depleted T cells, or T cells were the source of the cDNA or gDNA that made up the material.

Germline values: CDR1 SGHRS, CDR2 YFSETQ. The V segment lost 4 bases and the J segment 4 bases; nucleotides outside the gene matches: 4. The length of the CDR3 is 14 residues. As processed by the authors: Estimation of nucleated cell counts relied on the amplification of reference gene primers. Only in-frame clones appear in the TCRdb table, and some are missing; sequencing was by immunoSEQ multiplex PCR. D and trimming were read from the DNA, whereas the V and J calls and clone size are those reported in that table. The sample lists fewer than 350,000 clones; around 81% were seen once. This clone was observed a handful of times.

This chain connects TRBV5-1 to TRBJ1-2; TRBD1 matches 10 bases. The sequence was obtained from a woman aged 55 to 70 with active or convalescent COVID-19. Input material: peripheral blood. CDR3 loop: CASSRDRGSYGYTF. Here the CDR3 DNA reads TGCGCCAGCAGCCGGGACAGGGGATCCTATGGCTACACCTTC.